This T cell receptor (beta chain) was captured by sequencing in a study of T cell changes during pregnancy in multiple sclerosis. Profiled with immunoSEQ multiplex PCR; TCRdb holds only in-frame clones, not every one. The sample has around 40,000 clones, around nine tenths seen once. In this sample, this clone turned up a few times. The V gene end was trimmed by 8 bases and the J gene end by 9 bases; junction bases not matched to a gene: 9. Germline lookup yields CDR1 SEHNR and CDR2 FQNEAQ (reference sequence). This CDR3 is built from 14 residues. V is TRBV7-9 and J is TRBJ1-6, with TRBD1 matching over 8 bases. The sequence came from a female donor with multiple sclerosis, enrolled in a pregnancy study. The sequenced sample was CD4+ T cells from peripheral blood mononuclear cells, obtained in the second trimester of pregnancy. The CDR3 sequence: CASQGAGKISPLHF. The CDR3 DNA follows: TGTGCCAGCCAGGGGGCAGGGAAGATTTCACCCCTCCACTTT.